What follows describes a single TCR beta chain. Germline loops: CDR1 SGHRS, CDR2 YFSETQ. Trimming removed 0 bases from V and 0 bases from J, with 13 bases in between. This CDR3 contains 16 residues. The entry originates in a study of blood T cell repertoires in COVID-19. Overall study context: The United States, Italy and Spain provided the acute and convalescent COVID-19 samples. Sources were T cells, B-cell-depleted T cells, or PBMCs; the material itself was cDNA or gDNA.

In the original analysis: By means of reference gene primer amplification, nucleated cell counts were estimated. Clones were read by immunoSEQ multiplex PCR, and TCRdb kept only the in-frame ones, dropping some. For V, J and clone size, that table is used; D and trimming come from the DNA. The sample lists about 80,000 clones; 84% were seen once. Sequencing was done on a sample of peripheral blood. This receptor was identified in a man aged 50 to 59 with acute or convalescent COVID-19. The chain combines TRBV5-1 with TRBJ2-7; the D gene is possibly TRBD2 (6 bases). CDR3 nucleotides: TGCGCCAGCAGCTTGGGAGGGACTTTTAGCTCCTACGAGCAGTACTTC. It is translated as CASSLGGTFSSYEQYF.